The present entry profiles one T cell receptor (beta chain) with its context. This CDR3 contains 11 residues. Germline loops: CDR1 MDHEN, CDR2 SYDVKM. Between the trimmed V and J ends, which lost 6 bases and 6 bases, there was a span of 9 bases. Genomic DNA per cell subset filled all wells of several immunoSEQ plates. Some 28,000 T cell genomes (approximately 0.2 ug DNA) went into each sorted-subset replicate. Measured with immunoSEQ multiplex PCR; TCRdb has only the in-frame clones, and not every one. The sample lists a few million clones; 93% were seen once. These data belong to a study of shared clonotypes between healthy human individuals.

The receptor was isolated from a man younger than 35 in good health. Some clones in this sample may be carry-over from other donors' samples. Sequencing input: naive CD4+ T cells from PBMCs. Subset specified: CD45RA+ positively selected. This rearrangement joins TRBV28 to TRBJ2-7; D is unclear. Here the CDR3 DNA reads TGTGCCAGCAGGCATGAACTCGAGCAGTACTTC. It translates to CASRHELEQYF. The full variable domain, its missing parts supplied by reference TRBV28 and TRBJ2-7, is DVKVTQSSRYLVKRTGEKVFLECVQDMDHENMFWYRQDPGLGLRLIYFSYDVKMKEKGDIPEGYSVSREKKERFSLILESASTNQTSMYLCASRHELEQYFGPGTRLTVT.